This T cell receptor (beta chain) was identified during a study of shared clonotypes between healthy human individuals. In this sample, this clone turned up many times. Trimming cost V 3 bases and J 10 bases, with 12 bases left between them. The CDR3 is 12 amino acids. Germline V gene data show CDR1 as SEHNR and CDR2 as FQNEAQ (reference sequence). Sequencing used immunoSEQ multiplex PCR; TCRdb keeps in-frame clones, though not all of them. The data show roughly 86,000 clones, with 68% seen just once and approximately 46% held by the top ten. This chain connects TRBV7-9 to TRBJ2-5, with D possibly TRBD1 on 5 matching bases. What was sequenced was memory CD8+ T cells sorted from blood. Sample subset: CD45RO+ cells pooled with CCR7-negative TemRA cells. The receptor comes from a young man in good health. CDR3 coding DNA: TGTGCCAGCAGCTTGGGGCTAATGGACCAGTACTTC. Protein sequence: CASSLGLMDQYF. Full variable domain (remainder filled in from reference TRBV7-9 and TRBJ2-5): DTGVSQNPRHKITKRGQNVTFRCDPISEHNRLYWYRQTLGQGPEFLTYFQNEAQLEKSRLLSDRFSAERPKGSFSTLEIQRTEQGDSAMYLCASSLGLMDQYFGPGTRLLVL.